Below, 6 T cell receptor beta chains from the same sample are listed, as sequenced in a study of T cells in Graves' hyperthyroidism and ophthalmopathy (dated by TCRdb to the late 2010s). The library came from multiplex PCR. TCRdb names Illumina HiSeq 2000 as the instrument used. The TCR beta CDR3 regions were amplified from RNA transcripts. The TCR CDR3 was subjected to a first round of RT-PCR using the HTBI primer set and the Qiagen OneStep RT-PCR kit. The public reads were reprocessed in TCRdb via fastp at Q25 and MiXCR, keeping in-frame beta chains. For every CDR3 protein sequence, its rows merge into one entry that carries the most common genes and DNA. The sample records some 800,000 distinct CDR3 sequences, roughly 40% of which are singletons. The ten largest clonotypes hold around 9.3% of the sample. Sequences were obtained from blood. These receptors came from a man younger than 35 with Graves' hyperthyroidism.

The rearrangement joins TRBV7-9 to TRBJ2-5; TRBD1 matches 8 bases. CDR1 is SEHNR and CDR2 is FQNEAQ in the germline V gene (reference sequence). The trim removed 7 bases at V and 3 bases at J, leaving 4 bases unmatched. The CDR3 consists of 13 residues. The chain's CDR3 is CASTGQEKETQYF. DNA for the CDR3: TGTGCCAGCACGGGACAGGAGAAAGAGACCCAGTACTTC.

This chain uses TRBV6-1 with TRBJ1-5, with 8 bases that match TRBD1. The CDR3 is made up of 15 amino acids. V shed 9 bases, J shed 0 bases, and the junction held 7 bases outside the gene matches. Germline V lookup: CDR1 MNHNS, CDR2 SASEGT. CDR3 region: CASHLTGDSNQPQHF. The CDR3, as DNA: TGTGCCAGTCACCTGACAGGGGATAGCAATCAGCCCCAGCATTTT.

J is TRBJ1-6 and V is TRBV20-1, with a weak D call TRBD1 (5 bases). Trimming took 6 bases from V and 10 from J, leaving 16 bases between them. Germline CDR1 is DFQATT and CDR2 is SNEGSKA (reference sequence). CDR3 length equals 13 residues. CDR3 in amino acids: CSAPGPHGSPLHF. The DNA of the CDR3 is TGCAGTGCCCCGGGACCCCACGGATCACCCCTCCACTTT.

At least ten counts were recorded for this clonotype. The chain carries TRBV10-1 and TRBJ2-6; D tentatively reads TRBD1 or TRBD2 (5 bases each). Trimming cost V 7 bases and J 0 bases, with 34 bases left between them. The germline gives CDR1 WNHNN, CDR2 SYGVQD (reference sequence). The CDR3 runs 23 residues. CDR3 nucleotides: TGCGCCAGCACGGGGAACGGCGGACACCGTTATCGGCTGGGCTACTCTGGGGCCAACGTCCTGACTTTC. It encodes CASTGNGGHRYRLGYSGANVLTF.

This clonotype was found a few times. The rearrangement uses TRBV13 and TRBJ2-7, with 9 bases fitting TRBD1. V shed 7 bases and J 5 bases; nucleotides not matched to a gene: 15. Germline CDR1 reads PRHDT; CDR2 reads FYEKMQ (reference sequence). This CDR3 contains 16 residues. In DNA form, the CDR3 reads TGTGCCAGCATTCCCTCTCCCGGGACAGGGCCCCACGAGCAGTACTTC. This codes for CASIPSPGTGPHEQYF.

As concerns this clonotype: A much larger clone differs by one base, so this may be a read error. V usage is TRBV10-3 and J usage is TRBJ2-7, with D perhaps TRBD1 or TRBD2 (5 bases each). Germline V gene sequence: CDR1 ENHRY, CDR2 SYGVKD. This CDR3 comprises 11 residues. The CDR3 DNA follows: TGTGCCATCAGCCAGGGAGTCGAGCAGTGCTTC. Protein sequence: CAISQGVEQCF.